This passage covers 5 T cell receptor beta chains from one sample sequenced in a study of T cells in Graves' hyperthyroidism and ophthalmopathy (dated by TCRdb to the late 2010s). Library preparation used multiplex PCR. Sequenced on an Illumina HiSeq 2000. Amplification of TCR beta CDR3 regions was carried out from RNA transcripts. For the first round of RT-PCR on the TCR CDR3, the HTBI primer set was used together with the Qiagen OneStep RT-PCR kit. The public reads were reprocessed in TCRdb via fastp at Q25 and MiXCR, keeping in-frame beta chains. Identical CDR3 proteins give one entry, which carries the most common genes and DNA. The sample has about 290,000 distinct CDR3 sequences on record, about 14% of them singletons. The ten largest clones add up to almost 8% of the sample. The sequenced material came from blood. These receptors all stem from a woman aged 25 to 39 with Graves' hyperthyroidism that later progressed to Graves' ophthalmopathy.

A remark on this clonotype: It may be a read error: a sequence one base away is much more abundant. A read error is likely, as this CDR3 ends without the conserved phenylalanine or tryptophan. V gene TRBV7-2 combines with J gene TRBJ2-3; 8 positions agree with TRBD2. CDR1 and CDR2 from the germline V gene are SGHTA and FQGNSA. V lost 6 bases and J lost 5; bases outside the gene matches: 4. CDR3 length: 13 amino acids. DNA of the CDR3: TGTGCCAGCAGTTTCCTAGCGGGAGATACGCAGTATTCT. This sequence encodes CASSFLAGDTQYS.

This clonotype was picked up many times. The chain employs TRBV4-1 and TRBJ1-1; D is undetermined. The CDR3 loop spans 15 amino acids. Germline V gene data show CDR1 as MGHRA and CDR2 as YSYEKL. V lost 1 base and J lost 7, with 16 bases in between. The CDR3 bases are TGCGCCAGCAGCCAAGTTAGTATCGACCGACGTGAAGCTTTCTTT. It codes for CASSQVSIDRREAFF.

This clonotype showed up many times. The gene calls are TRBV6-6 and TRBJ1-5; D uncertain. This CDR3 has 15 residues. V lost 2 bases and J 2 bases, leaving 10 bases between the germline ends. CDR1 and CDR2 (germline): MNHNY, SVGAGI (reference sequence). CDR3 region: CASSYDQRGNQPQHF. The CDR3 region has the DNA TGTGCCAGCAGTTACGACCAGAGGGGCAATCAGCCCCAGCATTTT.

This clonotype was recorded many times. The chain links TRBV6-1 to TRBJ2-5, with a possible D match to TRBD2 (5 bases). Trimming pared 2 bases from V and 0 bases from J, leaving 10 bases between. This CDR3 contains 15 residues. Germline values: CDR1 MNHNS, CDR2 SASEGT. The CDR3 loop reads CASSERGRYQETQYF. CDR3 coding DNA: TGTGCCAGCAGTGAAAGAGGGCGGTACCAAGAGACCCAGTACTTC.

This clonotype was seen at least ten times. The chain links TRBV13 to TRBJ2-7; TRBD2 agrees at 11 bases. J was trimmed by 2 bases and V by 4 bases; bases with no gene match: 4. The CDR3 runs to 15 residues. In germline, CDR1 is PRHDT, CDR2 FYEKMQ (reference sequence). CDR3 region: CASSYSGRAPYEQYF. DNA for the CDR3: TGTGCCAGCAGCTATAGCGGGAGGGCCCCCTACGAGCAGTACTTC.